These 27 T cell receptor beta chains were sequenced from one sample in a study of regulatory T cells in long-lasting Graves disease. Time point in this sample: newly diagnosed GD, antithyroid drugs for less than 3 months. RNA isolated from PBMCs was used to make the TCR library. Relying on iRepertoire HTBI primers and Arm-PCR of CDR3 regions, the team built TCR beta libraries. TCRdb re-called the multiplex PCR reads through MiXCR, storing one row per CDR3 protein. The sample has 350,000 to 550,000 distinct CDR3 sequences; approximately 15% are singletons. A further study also used this sample, focusing on T cells in Graves' hyperthyroidism and ophthalmopathy.

This sample comprised peripheral blood mononuclear cells (PBMCs), obtained at new diagnosis, from a patient treated with antithyroid drugs. These TCRs come from a woman in her twenties or thirties with Graves disease.

The chain is built from TRBV19 and TRBJ1-5, with D possibly being TRBD1 (5 bases). The CDR3 sequence is 15 residues long. CDR1 and CDR2 (germline): LNHDA, SQIVND (reference sequence). Trimming shortened V by 4 bases and J by 6 bases, and 16 bases separated the two germline ends. The CDR3 reads CASSSSGAAGQPQHF. DNA of the CDR3: TGTGCCAGTAGTAGCTCTGGGGCTGCGGGTCAGCCCCAGCATTTT.

The V call is TRBV30, the J call TRBJ2-7; unclear D gene. In germline, CDR1 is GTSNPN, CDR2 SVGIG (reference sequence). The CDR3 sequence is 13 residues long. V lost 2 bases and J lost 2, with 10 bases in between. CDR3 nucleotide sequence: TGTGCCTGGAGTAAAGGCGAAGCCTACGAGCAGTACTTC. As protein: CAWSKGEAYEQYF.

Note on this clonotype: Given a much more abundant clone one base away, this may be a read error. This chain links TRBV10-3 with TRBJ2-7; D ambiguous. Germline V gives CDR1 ENHRY, CDR2 SYGVKD. The CDR3 spans 12 residues. This chain's CDR3 is CAISDNSYEQHF. The CDR3 nucleotides are TGTGCCATCAGTGATAACAGCTACGAGCAGCACTTC.

This clonotype showed up many times. The rearrangement links TRBV12-5 to TRBJ1-1, with TRBD1 matching over 8 bases. CDR1 and CDR2 (germline): LGHNT, FRNRAP. There are 18 residues in the CDR3. The V gene end was trimmed by 0 bases and the J gene end by 5 bases; junction bases not matched to a gene: 14. CDR3 DNA sequence: TGTGCTAGTGGTTTGGTACCGGACGGACAGGGAAAATCGACTGAAGCTTTCTTT. This sequence encodes CASGLVPDGQGKSTEAFF.

This clonotype was found many times. J is TRBJ2-2 and V is TRBV12-3 or TRBV12-4, with 10 bases identical to TRBD2. CDR3 size: 18 residues. Germline trimming cut 6 bases from V and 4 bases from J; bases unmatched to any gene: 14. The CDR3 sequence: CASRQGLAGDMGTGELFF. DNA of the CDR3: TGTGCCAGCAGGCAAGGGCTAGCGGGAGACATGGGCACCGGGGAGCTGTTTTTT.

This clonotype occurred a few times. V usage is TRBV29-1 and J usage is TRBJ1-2; D remains unclear. V lost 4 bases, J lost 8 bases, and 11 bases lay in between. CDR1 and CDR2 (germline): SQVTM, ANQGSEA. The CDR3 covers 11 residues. The CDR3 sequence is CSVAEDGGYTF. The DNA for the CDR3 is TGCAGCGTTGCAGAGGATGGCGGCTACACCTTC.

V usage is TRBV24-1 and J usage is TRBJ2-1, with D perhaps matching TRBD1 (6 bases). The V end was cut by 3 bases, the J end by 4 bases, with 15 bases between. The CDR3 is 16 residues long. The germline V gene encodes CDR1 KGHDR and CDR2 SFDVKD. CDR3 coding DNA: TGTGCCACCAGTGATCCGACAGGCCTTTCGTACAATGAGCAGTTCTTC. This sequence encodes CATSDPTGLSYNEQFF.

This clonotype was found many times. The chain uses TRBV5-4 and TRBJ2-1, with 15 bases matching TRBD2. CDR1 is SGHNT, CDR2 YYREEE, per germline (reference sequence). The junction had 2 bases not matched to a gene; V was cut back by 0 bases and J by 7 bases. This CDR3 is built from 16 residues. The CDR3 DNA is TGTGCCAGCAGCTTGGTGGGGACTAGCGGGAGGAATGAGCAGTTCTTC. Amino acid sequence: CASSLVGTSGRNEQFF.

This chain connects TRBV20-1 to TRBJ1-1, with unresolved D. CDR1 and CDR2 from the germline V gene are DFQATT and SNEGSKA (reference sequence). The CDR3 runs 13 residues. V lost 3 bases and J 1 base, leaving 9 bases between the germline ends. The CDR3 bases are TGCAGTGCTAGGAAGCAGAGGAACACTGAAGCTTTCTTT. This gives the protein CSARKQRNTEAFF.

The V call is TRBV20-1, the J call TRBJ2-3; 7 bases align to TRBD2. Looked up from germline, CDR1 is DFQATT and CDR2 is SNEGSKA (reference sequence). This CDR3 has 16 residues. V lost 0 bases and J lost 0; bases outside the gene matches: 6. CDR3 coding DNA: TGCAGTGCTAGAGATGGTCAGCGGGGTAGCACAGATACGCAGTATTTT. Translating it yields CSARDGQRGSTDTQYF.

This clonotype was detected only a few times. CDR3 region: CASSLQGANEKLFF. The CDR3, as DNA: TGTGCCAGCAGCTTACAGGGAGCTAATGAAAAACTGTTTTTT. The chain is built from TRBV12-3 or TRBV12-4 and TRBJ1-4; D possibly corresponds to TRBD1 (6 bases). With 6 bases removed from V and 3 bases from J, the gap between germline ends came to 11 bases. CDR3 length: 14 amino acids.

This chain links TRBV20-1 with TRBJ2-1; TRBD1 matches at 9 bases. The germline V gene encodes CDR1 DFQATT and CDR2 SNEGSKA (reference sequence). Unmatched junction bases numbered 15, after V lost 4 bases and J lost 8 bases. The length of the CDR3 is 16 residues. CDR3 bases: TGCAGTGCTACAAGGCGAAGGACAGGGGTTATCCATGAGCAGTTCTTC. Translating it yields CSATRRRTGVIHEQFF.

This clonotype came up a few times. Possible read error: a much larger clone is one base away. The rearrangement uses TRBV12-3 or TRBV12-4 and TRBJ1-1; D is possibly TRBD1 (5 bases). The V and J ends lost 4 bases and 9 bases respectively, with 15 bases between them. CDR3 length: 13 amino acids. CDR3 DNA sequence: TGTGCCAGCAGTTACAGGAGAGGGACTCAAGCTTTCTTT. The encoded protein is CASSYRRGTQAFF.

This clonotype was recorded at least ten times. The chain uses TRBV9 and TRBJ2-7; no clear D. The germline V and J ends were trimmed by 0 bases and 0 bases, with 7 bases remaining between them. Germline V lookup: CDR1 SGDLS, CDR2 YYNGEE. The CDR3 runs to 14 residues. This chain's CDR3 is CASSVDGNSYEQYF. The CDR3, as DNA: TGTGCCAGCAGCGTAGACGGCAACTCCTACGAGCAGTACTTC. The variable domain in full, completed from reference TRBV9 and TRBJ2-7, reads DSGVTQTPKHLITATGQRVTLRCSPRSGDLSVYWYQQSLDQGLQFLIQYYNGEERAKGNILERFSAQQFPDLHSELNLSSLELGDSALYFCASSVDGNSYEQYFGPGTRLTVT.

Concerning this clonotype: With a much larger clone just one base away, this may be a read error. The chain is built from TRBV20-1 and TRBJ2-5; the match to TRBD2 covers 11 bases. The CDR3 is 14 amino acids. Per germline, CDR1 DFQATT and CDR2 SNEGSKA (reference sequence). J was trimmed by 11 bases and V by 6 bases; bases with no gene match: 14. CDR3 sequence reads: CSATSGRGNNEQYF. CDR3 bases: TGCAGTGCCACTAGCGGGAGAGGGAACAATGAGCAGTACTTC.

This clonotype was observed a handful of times. The chain uses TRBV24-1 and TRBJ2-5; D uncertain. CDR3 length: 14 amino acids. The V gene's germline CDR1 is KGHDR and CDR2 SFDVKD. V dropped 6 bases and J dropped 1 base, with 11 bases sitting between them. This CDR3 reads CATSYSAIQETQYF. DNA for the CDR3: TGTGCCACCAGTTATTCGGCAATCCAAGAGACCCAGTACTTC.

In its sample, this clonotype was seen many times. The chain employs TRBV3-1 and TRBJ2-3; TRBD1 matches at 9 bases. After removal of 1 base from V and 4 bases from J, the junction contained 3 bases not matched to a gene. This CDR3 is built from 15 residues. CDR1 LGHDT and CDR2 YNNKEL come from the germline V gene (reference sequence). CDR3 protein: CASSQGQGVADTQYF. The CDR3, as DNA: TGTGCCAGCAGCCAAGGACAGGGGGTGGCAGATACGCAGTATTTT.

The gene calls are TRBV15 and TRBJ2-1, with unresolved D. V was trimmed by 0 bases and J by 9 bases, leaving 12 bases between them. From germline, CDR1 is LNHNV and CDR2 YYDKDF (reference sequence). This CDR3 contains 14 residues. The CDR3 sequence is CATSRDPAAREQFF. The CDR3 DNA reads TGTGCCACCAGCAGAGATCCCGCCGCTCGTGAGCAGTTCTTC. Together with reference TRBV15 and TRBJ2-1, the CDR3 gives the full variable domain: DAMVIQNPRYQVTQFGKPVTLSCSQTLNHNVMYWYQQKSSQAPKLLFHYYDKDFNNEADTPDNFQSRRPNTSFCFLDIRSPGLGDTAMYLCATSRDPAAREQFFGPGTRLTVL.

This clonotype was observed at least ten times. The chain recombines TRBV20-1 with TRBJ1-2, with 10 nucleotides matching TRBD1. This CDR3 is 14 amino acids long. After removal of 6 bases from V and 4 bases from J, the junction contained 8 bases not matched to a gene. Germline V gene lookup returns CDR1 DFQATT and CDR2 SNEGSKA (reference sequence). In DNA, the CDR3 is TGCAGTGCCCCACTGGGACAGGGGACCTATGGCTACACCTTC. Protein: CSAPLGQGTYGYTF.

This clonotype was counted many times. The V call is TRBV20-1, the J call TRBJ2-3; D remains unclear. The ends were cut back, 2 bases at V and 0 bases at J, with 9 bases in the middle. The CDR3 consists of 14 residues. Looked up from germline, CDR1 is DFQATT and CDR2 is SNEGSKA (reference sequence). In DNA form, the CDR3 reads TGCAGTGCTAGATCCCAGGCTAGCACAGATACGCAGTATTTT. Its protein is CSARSQASTDTQYF.

At least ten counts were recorded for this clonotype. This chain connects TRBV12-3 or TRBV12-4 to TRBJ1-5, with 8 bases identical to TRBD1. V trimming: 4 bases; J trimming: 0 bases; junction bases outside the gene matches: 8. The CDR3 is 17 residues long. The CDR3 DNA reads as TGTGCCAGCAGTTATTCCGTCAGGGGGCATAGCAATCAGCCCCAGCATTTT. It is translated as CASSYSVRGHSNQPQHF.

This clonotype appeared once. The V gene is TRBV5-1, the J gene TRBJ2-5, with 11 bases fitting TRBD1. CDR3 length: 15 residues. Germline V gene lookup returns CDR1 SGHRS and CDR2 YFSETQ. The trim removed 6 bases at V and 11 bases at J, leaving 15 bases unmatched. The CDR3 sequence: CASNRGQGGHNEQYF. CDR3 DNA: TGCGCCAGCAACCGGGGACAGGGGGGCCACAATGAGCAGTACTTC.

The chain employs TRBV4-1 and TRBJ1-6; 11 bases map to TRBD1. Germline CDR1 is MGHRA and CDR2 is YSYEKL. CDR3 size: 19 residues. V lost 3 bases and J lost 9; bases outside the gene matches: 16. The CDR3 spells CASSQSGTGGNRFGSPLHF. CDR3 DNA: TGCGCCAGCAGCCAGAGCGGGACAGGGGGAAATAGGTTTGGTTCACCCCTCCACTTT.

This clonotype appeared many times. The DNA for the CDR3 is TGTGCCAGCCGCATCTGGGATACGCAGTATTTT. Translating gives CASRIWDTQYF. V gene TRBV6-1 combines with J gene TRBJ2-3, with D unresolved. The germline gives CDR1 MNHNS, CDR2 SASEGT. The ends were cut back, 8 bases at V and 6 bases at J, with 9 bases in the middle. This CDR3 region has 11 residues.

This clonotype was counted only a few times. This rearrangement joins TRBV20-1 to TRBJ2-7, with 9 positions matching TRBD2. The trim removed 6 bases at V and 0 bases at J, leaving 3 bases unmatched. The CDR3 is made up of 13 amino acids. Germline V CDR1 and CDR2: DFQATT, SNEGSKA (reference sequence). CDR3 coding DNA: TGCAGTGCCCGGACTAGCGACTCCTACGAGCAGTACTTC. Residues: CSARTSDSYEQYF.

V usage is TRBV7-2 and J usage is TRBJ2-5; D could derive from TRBD1 or TRBD2 (6 bases each). Trimming pared 2 bases from V and 9 bases from J, leaving 19 bases between. The germline V gene has CDR1 SGHTA and CDR2 FQGNSA. There are 15 residues in the CDR3. Written as DNA, the CDR3 is TGTGCCAGCAGCTTAATGGGGGGCATGGAGGAGGCCCAGTACTTC. Translation gives CASSLMGGMEEAQYF.

This clonotype was seen more than once but under ten times. The V call is TRBV4-2, the J call TRBJ1-3; the D is unclear. The germline CDR1 and CDR2 sequences are LGHNA and YNFKEQ. The length of the CDR3 is 16 residues. Between the trimmed V and J ends, which lost 0 bases and 2 bases, there was a span of 11 bases. The CDR3, as DNA: TGTGCCAGCAGCCAAGATTCTCGGGGAACTGGAAACACCATATATTTT. Translated: CASSQDSRGTGNTIYF.